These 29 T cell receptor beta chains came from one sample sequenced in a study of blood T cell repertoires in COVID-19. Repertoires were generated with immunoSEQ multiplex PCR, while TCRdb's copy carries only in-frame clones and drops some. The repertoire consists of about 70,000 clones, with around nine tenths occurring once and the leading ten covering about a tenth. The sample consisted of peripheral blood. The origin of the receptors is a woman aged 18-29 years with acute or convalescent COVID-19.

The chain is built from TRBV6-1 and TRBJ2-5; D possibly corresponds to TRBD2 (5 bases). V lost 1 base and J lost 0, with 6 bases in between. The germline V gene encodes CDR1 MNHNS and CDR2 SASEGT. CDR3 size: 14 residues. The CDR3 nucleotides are TGTGCCAGCAGTGAAGTCGGGGACCAAGAGACCCAGTACTTC. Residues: CASSEVGDQETQYF.

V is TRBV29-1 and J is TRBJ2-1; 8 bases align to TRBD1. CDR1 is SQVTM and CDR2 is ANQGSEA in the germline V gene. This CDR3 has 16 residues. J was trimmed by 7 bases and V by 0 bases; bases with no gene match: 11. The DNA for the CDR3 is TGCAGCGTTGAAGATCGGGCCAGGGGGCGCTGGAATGAGCAGTTCTTC. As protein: CSVEDRARGRWNEQFF.

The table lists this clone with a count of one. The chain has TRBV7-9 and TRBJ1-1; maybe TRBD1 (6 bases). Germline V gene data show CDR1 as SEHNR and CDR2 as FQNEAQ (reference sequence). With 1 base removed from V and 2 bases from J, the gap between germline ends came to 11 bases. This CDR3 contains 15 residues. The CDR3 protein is CASSLVGRGNTEAFF. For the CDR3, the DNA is TGTGCCAGCAGCTTAGTTGGCAGGGGAAACACTGAAGCTTTCTTT.

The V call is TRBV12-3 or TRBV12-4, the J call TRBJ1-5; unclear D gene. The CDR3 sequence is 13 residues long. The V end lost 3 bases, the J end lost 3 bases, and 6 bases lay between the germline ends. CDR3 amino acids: CASSFSDNQPQHF. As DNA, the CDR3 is TGTGCCAGCAGTTTCAGTGACAATCAGCCCCAGCATTTT.

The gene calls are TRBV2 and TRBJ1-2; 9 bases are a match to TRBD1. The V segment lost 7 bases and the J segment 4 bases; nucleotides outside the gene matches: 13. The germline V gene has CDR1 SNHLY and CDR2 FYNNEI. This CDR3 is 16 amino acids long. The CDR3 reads CASTEGLQGAIYGYTF. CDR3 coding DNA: TGTGCCAGCACCGAGGGCCTACAGGGGGCAATCTATGGCTACACCTTC.

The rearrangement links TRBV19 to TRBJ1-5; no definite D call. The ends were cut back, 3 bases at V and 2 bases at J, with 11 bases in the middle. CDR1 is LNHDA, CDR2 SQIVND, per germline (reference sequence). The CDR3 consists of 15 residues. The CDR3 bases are TGTGCCAGTAGTATCGGGAATTTGGGCAATCAGCCCCAGCATTTT. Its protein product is CASSIGNLGNQPQHF. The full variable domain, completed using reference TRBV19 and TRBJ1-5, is DGGITQSPKYLFRKEGQNVTLSCEQNLNHDAMYWYRQDPGQGLRLIYYSQIVNDFQKGDIAEGYSVSREKKESFPLTVTSAQKNPTAFYLCASSIGNLGNQPQHFGDGTRLSIL.

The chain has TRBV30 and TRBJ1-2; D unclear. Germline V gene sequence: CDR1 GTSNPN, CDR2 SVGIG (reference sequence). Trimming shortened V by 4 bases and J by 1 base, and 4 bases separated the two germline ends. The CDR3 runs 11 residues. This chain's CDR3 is CAWTVNYGYTF. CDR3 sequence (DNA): TGTGCCTGGACGGTTAACTATGGCTACACCTTC.

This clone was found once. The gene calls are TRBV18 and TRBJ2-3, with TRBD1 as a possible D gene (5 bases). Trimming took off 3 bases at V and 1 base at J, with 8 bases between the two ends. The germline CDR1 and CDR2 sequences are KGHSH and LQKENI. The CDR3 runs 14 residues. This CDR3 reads CASSPETGTDTQYF. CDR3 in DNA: TGTGCCAGCTCACCTGAGACAGGCACAGATACGCAGTATTTT.

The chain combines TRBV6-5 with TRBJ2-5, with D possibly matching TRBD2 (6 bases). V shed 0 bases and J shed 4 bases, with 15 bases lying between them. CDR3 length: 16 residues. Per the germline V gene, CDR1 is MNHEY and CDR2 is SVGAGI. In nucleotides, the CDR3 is TGTGCCAGCAGTTACTCGTATCCCCCGGAGGGAGAGACCCAGTACTTC. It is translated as CASSYSYPPEGETQYF.

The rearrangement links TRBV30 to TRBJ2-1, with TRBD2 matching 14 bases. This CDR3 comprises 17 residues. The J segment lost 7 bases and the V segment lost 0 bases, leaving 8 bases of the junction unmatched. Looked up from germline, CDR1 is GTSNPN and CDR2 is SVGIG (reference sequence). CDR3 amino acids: CAWSVGTSGGIGNEQFF. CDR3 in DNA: TGTGCCTGGAGTGTAGGGACTAGCGGGGGAATAGGGAATGAGCAGTTCTTC. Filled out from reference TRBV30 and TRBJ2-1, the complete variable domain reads SQTIHQWPATLVQPVGSPLSLECTVEGTSNPNLYWYRQAAGRGLQLLFYSVGIGQISSEVPQNLSASRPQDRQFILSSKKLLLSDSGFYLCAWSVGTSGGIGNEQFFGPGTRLTVL.

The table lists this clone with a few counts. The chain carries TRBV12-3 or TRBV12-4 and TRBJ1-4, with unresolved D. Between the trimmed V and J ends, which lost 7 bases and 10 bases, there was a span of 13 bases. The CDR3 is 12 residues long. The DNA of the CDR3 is TGTGCCAGCAACCGGAGGATAGTAAAACTGTTTTTT. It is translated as CASNRRIVKLFF.

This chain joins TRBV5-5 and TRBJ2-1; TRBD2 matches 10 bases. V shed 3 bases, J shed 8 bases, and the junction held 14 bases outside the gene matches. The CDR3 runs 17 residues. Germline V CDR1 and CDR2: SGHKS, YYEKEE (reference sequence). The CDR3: CASSSISSSGSSDEQFF. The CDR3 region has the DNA TGTGCCAGCAGCTCGATTTCTTCTAGCGGGAGTAGCGATGAGCAGTTCTTC.

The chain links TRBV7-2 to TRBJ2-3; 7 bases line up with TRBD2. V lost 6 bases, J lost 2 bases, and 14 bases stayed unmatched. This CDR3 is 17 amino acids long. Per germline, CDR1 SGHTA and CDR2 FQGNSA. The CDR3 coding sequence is TGTGCCAGCAGACGAACCGGGACTACAACATTCACAGATACGCAGTATTTT. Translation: CASRRTGTTTFTDTQYF.

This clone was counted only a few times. CDR3 region: CASKGVSSGNTIYF. The CDR3, as DNA: TGTGCCAGCAAAGGGGTGAGCTCTGGAAACACCATATATTTT. The V call is TRBV19, the J call TRBJ1-3; D is perhaps TRBD1 (5 bases). Germline V lookup: CDR1 LNHDA, CDR2 SQIVND (reference sequence). CDR3 length equals 14 residues. Between the trimmed V and J ends, which lost 9 bases and 0 bases, there was a span of 12 bases. Variable domain in full (rest from reference TRBV19 and TRBJ1-3): DGGITQSPKYLFRKEGQNVTLSCEQNLNHDAMYWYRQDPGQGLRLIYYSQIVNDFQKGDIAEGYSVSREKKESFPLTVTSAQKNPTAFYLCASKGVSSGNTIYFGEGSWLTVV.

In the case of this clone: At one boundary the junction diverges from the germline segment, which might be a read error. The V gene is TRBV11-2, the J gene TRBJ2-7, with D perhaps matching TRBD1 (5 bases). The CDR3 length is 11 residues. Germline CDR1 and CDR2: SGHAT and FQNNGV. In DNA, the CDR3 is TGTGCCAGCAGCTTAGGAGCAGGGAAGAGCTTC. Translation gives CASSLGAGKSF.

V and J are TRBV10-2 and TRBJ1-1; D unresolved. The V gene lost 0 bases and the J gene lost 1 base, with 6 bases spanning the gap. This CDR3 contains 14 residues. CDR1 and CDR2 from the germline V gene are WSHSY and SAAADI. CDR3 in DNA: TGCGCCAGCAGTGAGTCATTAGAGAACACTGAAGCTTTCTTT. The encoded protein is CASSESLENTEAFF.

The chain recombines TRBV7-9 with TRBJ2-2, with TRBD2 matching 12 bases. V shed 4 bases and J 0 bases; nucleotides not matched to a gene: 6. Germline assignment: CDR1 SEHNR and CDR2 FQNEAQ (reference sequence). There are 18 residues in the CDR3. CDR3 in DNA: TGTGCCAGCAGCTCCGGGACTAGCGGGTCTCCGAACACCGGGGAGCTGTTTTTT. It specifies CASSSGTSGSPNTGELFF. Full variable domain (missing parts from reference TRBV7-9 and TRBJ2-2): DTGVSQNPRHKITKRGQNVTFRCDPISEHNRLYWYRQTLGQGPEFLTYFQNEAQLEKSRLLSDRFSAERPKGSFSTLEIQRTEQGDSAMYLCASSSGTSGSPNTGELFFGEGSRLTVL.

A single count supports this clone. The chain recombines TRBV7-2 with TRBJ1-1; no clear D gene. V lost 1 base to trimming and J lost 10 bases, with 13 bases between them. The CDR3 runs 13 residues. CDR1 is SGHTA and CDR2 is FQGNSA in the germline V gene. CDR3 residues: CASSLVFTEGAFF. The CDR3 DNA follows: TGTGCCAGCAGCTTAGTTTTCACAGAGGGAGCTTTCTTT.

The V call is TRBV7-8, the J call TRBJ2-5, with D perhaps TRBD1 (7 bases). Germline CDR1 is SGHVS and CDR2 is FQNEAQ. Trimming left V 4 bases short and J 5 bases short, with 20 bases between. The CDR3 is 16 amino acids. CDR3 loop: CASSSVIAGGPETQYF. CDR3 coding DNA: TGTGCCAGCAGCTCGGTTATAGCAGGGGGGCCGGAGACCCAGTACTTC.

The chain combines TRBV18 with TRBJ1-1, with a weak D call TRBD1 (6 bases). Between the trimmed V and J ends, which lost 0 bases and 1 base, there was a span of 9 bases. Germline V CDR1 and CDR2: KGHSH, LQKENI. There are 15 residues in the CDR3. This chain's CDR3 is CASSPPGGSNTEAFF. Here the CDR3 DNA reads TGTGCCAGCTCACCACCAGGGGGATCGAACACTGAAGCTTTCTTT.

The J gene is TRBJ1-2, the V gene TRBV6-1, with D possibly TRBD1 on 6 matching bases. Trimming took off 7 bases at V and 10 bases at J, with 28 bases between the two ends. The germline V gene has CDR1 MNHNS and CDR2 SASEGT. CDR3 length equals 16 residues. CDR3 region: CASTETTGDRLEVYTF. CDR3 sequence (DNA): TGTGCCAGCACTGAGACTACCGGTGACAGGTTGGAAGTCTACACCTTC.

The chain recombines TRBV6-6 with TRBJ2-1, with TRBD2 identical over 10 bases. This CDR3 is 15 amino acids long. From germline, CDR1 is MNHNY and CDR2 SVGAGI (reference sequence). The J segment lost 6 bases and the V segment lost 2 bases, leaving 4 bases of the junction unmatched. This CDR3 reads CASSYERGGINEQFF. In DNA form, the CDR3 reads TGTGCCAGCAGTTACGAGCGGGGGGGCATCAATGAGCAGTTCTTC.

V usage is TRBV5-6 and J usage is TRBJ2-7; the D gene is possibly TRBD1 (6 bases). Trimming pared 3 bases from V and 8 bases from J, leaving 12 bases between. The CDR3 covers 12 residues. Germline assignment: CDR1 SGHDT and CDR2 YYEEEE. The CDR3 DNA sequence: TGTGCCAGCAGCTCATCAGGGGCCAAGCAGTACTTC. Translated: CASSSSGAKQYF. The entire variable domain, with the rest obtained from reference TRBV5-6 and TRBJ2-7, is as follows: DAGVTQSPTHLIKTRGQQVTLRCSPKSGHDTVSWYQQALGQGPQFIFQYYEEEERQRGNFPDRFSGHQFPNYSSELNVNALLLGDSALYLCASSSSGAKQYFGPGTRLTVT.

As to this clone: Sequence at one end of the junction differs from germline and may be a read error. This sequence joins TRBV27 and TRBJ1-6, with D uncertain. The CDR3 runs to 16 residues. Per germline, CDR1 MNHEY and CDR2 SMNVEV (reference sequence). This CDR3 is CASSSDTRKPNSPFHF. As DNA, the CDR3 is TGTGCCAGCAGTTCCGACACACGAAAGCCTAATTCACCCTTCCACTTT.

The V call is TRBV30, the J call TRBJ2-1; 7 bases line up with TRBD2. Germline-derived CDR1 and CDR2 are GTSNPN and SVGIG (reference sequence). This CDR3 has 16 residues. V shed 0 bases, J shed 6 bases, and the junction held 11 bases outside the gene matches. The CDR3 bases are TGTGCCTGGAGTGTGTACCGGAGACTAGCAACCAATGAGCAGTTCTTC. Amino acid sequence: CAWSVYRRLATNEQFF.

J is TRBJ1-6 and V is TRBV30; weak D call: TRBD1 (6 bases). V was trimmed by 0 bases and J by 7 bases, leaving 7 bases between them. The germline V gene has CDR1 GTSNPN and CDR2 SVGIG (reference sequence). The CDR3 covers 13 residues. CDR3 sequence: CAWSVQGNSPLHF. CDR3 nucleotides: TGTGCCTGGAGTGTACAGGGAAATTCACCCCTCCACTTT.

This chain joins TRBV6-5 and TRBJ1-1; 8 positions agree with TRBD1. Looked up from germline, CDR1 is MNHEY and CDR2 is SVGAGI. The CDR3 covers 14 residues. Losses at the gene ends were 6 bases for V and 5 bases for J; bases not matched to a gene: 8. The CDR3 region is CASRTDRVGTEAFF. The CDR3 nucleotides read TGTGCCAGCAGAACGGACAGGGTGGGTACTGAAGCTTTCTTT.

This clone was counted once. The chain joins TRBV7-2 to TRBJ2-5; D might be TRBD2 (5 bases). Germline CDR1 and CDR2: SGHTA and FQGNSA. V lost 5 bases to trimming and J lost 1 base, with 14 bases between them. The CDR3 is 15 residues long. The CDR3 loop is CASSLHGNFQETQYF. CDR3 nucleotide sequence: TGTGCCAGCAGCCTCCACGGGAACTTCCAAGAGACCCAGTACTTC.

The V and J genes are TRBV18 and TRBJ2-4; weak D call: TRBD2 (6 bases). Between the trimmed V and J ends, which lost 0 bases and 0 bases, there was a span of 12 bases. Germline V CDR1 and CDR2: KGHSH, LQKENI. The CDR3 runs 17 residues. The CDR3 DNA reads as TGTGCCAGCTCACCACCGGAGGGAACCATAGCCAAAAACATTCAGTACTTC. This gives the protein CASSPPEGTIAKNIQYF.